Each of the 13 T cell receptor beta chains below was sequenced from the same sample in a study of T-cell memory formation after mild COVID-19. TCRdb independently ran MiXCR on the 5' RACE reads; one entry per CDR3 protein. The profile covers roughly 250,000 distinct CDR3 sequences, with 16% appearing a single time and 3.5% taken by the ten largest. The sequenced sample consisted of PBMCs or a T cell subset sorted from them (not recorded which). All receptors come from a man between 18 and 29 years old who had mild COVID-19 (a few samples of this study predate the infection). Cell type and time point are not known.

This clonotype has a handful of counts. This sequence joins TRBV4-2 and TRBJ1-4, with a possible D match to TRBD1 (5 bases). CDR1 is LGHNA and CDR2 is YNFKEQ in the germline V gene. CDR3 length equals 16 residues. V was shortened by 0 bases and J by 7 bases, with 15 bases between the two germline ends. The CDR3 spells CASSQDQGRIIEKLFF. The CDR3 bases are TGTGCCAGCAGCCAAGATCAGGGCAGGATCATTGAAAAACTGTTTTTT.

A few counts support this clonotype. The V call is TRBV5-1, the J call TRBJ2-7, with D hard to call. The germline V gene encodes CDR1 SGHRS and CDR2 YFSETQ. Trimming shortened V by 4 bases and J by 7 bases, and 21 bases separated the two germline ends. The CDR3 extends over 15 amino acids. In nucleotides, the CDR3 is TGCGCCAGCAGCCCCGGTCGGGTCGGCGTTGCTGAGCAGTACTTC. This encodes CASSPGRVGVAEQYF.

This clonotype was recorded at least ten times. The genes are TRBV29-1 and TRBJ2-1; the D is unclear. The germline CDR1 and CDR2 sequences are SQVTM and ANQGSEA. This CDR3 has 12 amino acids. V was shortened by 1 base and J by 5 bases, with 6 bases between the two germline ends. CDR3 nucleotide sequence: TGCAGCGTTGAAGGGATCGACAATGAGCAGTTCTTC. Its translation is CSVEGIDNEQFF.

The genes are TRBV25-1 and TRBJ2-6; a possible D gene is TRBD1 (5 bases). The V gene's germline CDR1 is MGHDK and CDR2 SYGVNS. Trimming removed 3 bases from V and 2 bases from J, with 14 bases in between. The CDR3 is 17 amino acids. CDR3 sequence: CASSDAVWGTGANVLTF. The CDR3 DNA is TGTGCCAGCAGTGACGCAGTATGGGGCACTGGGGCCAACGTCCTGACTTTC.

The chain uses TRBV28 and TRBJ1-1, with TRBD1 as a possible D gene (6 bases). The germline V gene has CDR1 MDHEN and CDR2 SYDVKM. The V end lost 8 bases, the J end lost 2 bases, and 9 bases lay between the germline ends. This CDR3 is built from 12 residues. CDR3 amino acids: CASGQLNTEAFF. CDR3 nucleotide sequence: TGTGCCAGCGGACAGCTAAACACTGAAGCTTTCTTT.

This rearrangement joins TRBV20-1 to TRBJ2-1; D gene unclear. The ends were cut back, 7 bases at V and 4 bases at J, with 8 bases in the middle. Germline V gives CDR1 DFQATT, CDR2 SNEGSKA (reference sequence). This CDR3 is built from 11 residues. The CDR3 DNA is TGCAGTGTATTACATTACAATGAGCAGTTCTTC. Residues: CSVLHYNEQFF.

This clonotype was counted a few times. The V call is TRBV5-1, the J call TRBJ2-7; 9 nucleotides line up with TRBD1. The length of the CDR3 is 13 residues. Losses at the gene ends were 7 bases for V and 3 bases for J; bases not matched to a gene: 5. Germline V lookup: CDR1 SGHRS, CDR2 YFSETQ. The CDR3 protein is CASREDRGYEQYV. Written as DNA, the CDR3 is TGCGCCAGCCGAGAGGACAGGGGCTACGAGCAGTACGTC.

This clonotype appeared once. The DNA of the CDR3 is TGCGCCAGCAGCTTGGCCACTGCAGATACGCAGTATTTT. As protein: CASSLATADTQYF. The chain recombines TRBV5-1 with TRBJ2-3; D not resolved. Germline V lookup: CDR1 SGHRS, CDR2 YFSETQ. The CDR3 has 13 amino acids. With 0 bases removed from V and 4 bases from J, the gap between germline ends came to 6 bases.

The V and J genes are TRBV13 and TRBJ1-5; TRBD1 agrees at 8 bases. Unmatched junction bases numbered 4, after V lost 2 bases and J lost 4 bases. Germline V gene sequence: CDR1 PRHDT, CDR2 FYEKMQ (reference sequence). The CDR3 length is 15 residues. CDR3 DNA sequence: TGTGCCAGCAGCTTACGGGGGACAGGTAATCAGCCCCAGCATTTT. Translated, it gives CASSLRGTGNQPQHF.

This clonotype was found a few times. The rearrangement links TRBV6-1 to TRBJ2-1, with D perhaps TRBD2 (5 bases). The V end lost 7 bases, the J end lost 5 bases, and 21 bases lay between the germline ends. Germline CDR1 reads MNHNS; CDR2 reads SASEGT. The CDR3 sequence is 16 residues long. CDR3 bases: TGTGCCAGCATACCCCCCGGCTACCCGAGGGACAATGAGCAGTTCTTC. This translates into CASIPPGYPRDNEQFF.

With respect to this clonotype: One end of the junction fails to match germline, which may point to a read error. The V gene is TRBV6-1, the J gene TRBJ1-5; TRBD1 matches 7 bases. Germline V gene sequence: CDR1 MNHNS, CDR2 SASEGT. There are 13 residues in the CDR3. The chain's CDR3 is CAGRTGANQPQHF. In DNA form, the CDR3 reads TGTGCCGGCAGGACAGGAGCCAATCAGCCCCAGCATTTT.

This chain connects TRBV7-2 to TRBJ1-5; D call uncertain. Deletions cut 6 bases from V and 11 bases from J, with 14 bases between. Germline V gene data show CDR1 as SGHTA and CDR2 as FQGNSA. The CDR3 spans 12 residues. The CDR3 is CASSPTGVAQHF. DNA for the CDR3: TGTGCCAGCAGTCCGACGGGTGTCGCCCAGCATTTT.

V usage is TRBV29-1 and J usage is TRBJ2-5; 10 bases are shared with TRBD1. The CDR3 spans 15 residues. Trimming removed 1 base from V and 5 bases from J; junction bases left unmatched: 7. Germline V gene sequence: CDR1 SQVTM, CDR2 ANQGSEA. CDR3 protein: CSVEGQGAGEETQYF. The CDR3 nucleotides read TGCAGCGTTGAAGGACAGGGGGCGGGTGAGGAGACCCAGTACTTC.